The 15 T cell receptor beta chains below were found in one sample sequenced in a study of blood T cell repertoires in COVID-19. TCRdb's table, derived via immunoSEQ multiplex PCR, lists solely in-frame clones and lacks some. Among 200,000 to 250,000 clones listed, more than 75% were seen once. The sequencing sample was made of peripheral blood. The receptors were sampled from a woman aged 55-75 years who had recovered from COVID-19.

The J gene is TRBJ2-3, the V gene TRBV5-8; 9 bases line up with TRBD2. V lost 4 bases and J lost 0; bases outside the gene matches: 6. Germline loops: CDR1 SGHTS, CDR2 YDEGEE. There are 16 residues in the CDR3. CDR3 nucleotide sequence: TGTGCCAGCAGCCCCCTGCGGGGGGGAAGCACAGATACGCAGTATTTT. It specifies CASSPLRGGSTDTQYF.

This chain links TRBV19 with TRBJ1-2; 8 bases map to TRBD1. CDR3 size: 15 residues. V lost 5 bases and J lost 2; bases outside the gene matches: 7. Looked up from germline, CDR1 is LNHDA and CDR2 is SQIVND (reference sequence). CDR3 sequence: CASSQPDRANYGYTF. CDR3 sequence (DNA): TGTGCCAGTAGTCAGCCGGACAGGGCGAACTATGGCTACACCTTC.

This chain links TRBV29-1 with TRBJ1-2, with 11 bases fitting TRBD1. The CDR3 runs to 13 residues. Trimming removed 4 bases from V and 4 bases from J; junction bases left unmatched: 2. Looked up from germline, CDR1 is SQVTM and CDR2 is ANQGSEA. In nucleotides, the CDR3 is TGCAGCGTTGTAGGGACAGGGGGCTATGGCTACACCTTC. Translating it yields CSVVGTGGYGYTF.

The J gene is TRBJ1-2, the V gene TRBV18, with TRBD1 identical over 11 bases. The germline V gene has CDR1 KGHSH and CDR2 LQKENI. The trim removed 2 bases at V and 5 bases at J, leaving 4 bases unmatched. This CDR3 contains 15 residues. The CDR3 DNA follows: TGTGCCAGCTCACCAGGGGACAGGGGGAGTTATGGCTACACCTTC. Translation: CASSPGDRGSYGYTF.

CDR3 sequence: CAISESAGAGNQPQHF. DNA for the CDR3: TGTGCCATCAGTGAGTCCGCAGGGGCTGGCAATCAGCCCCAGCATTTT. This chain connects TRBV10-3 to TRBJ1-5, with a tentative D call TRBD1 (6 bases). The CDR3 has 16 residues. Trimming removed 0 bases at V and 2 bases at J, with 11 bases between. CDR1 ENHRY and CDR2 SYGVKD come from the germline V gene.

This chain links TRBV29-1 with TRBJ1-2, with D possibly TRBD1 on 6 matching bases. This CDR3 has 14 residues. The V gene lost 5 bases and the J gene lost 3 bases, with 16 bases spanning the gap. The V gene's germline CDR1 is SQVTM and CDR2 ANQGSEA. In nucleotides, the CDR3 is TGCAGCGTTTTAACAGGGAAGAGGGACTATGGCTACACCTTC. Translated, it gives CSVLTGKRDYGYTF.

A remark on this clone: Distinct nucleotide sequences in the sample also encode this CDR3. The rearrangement links TRBV28 to TRBJ1-5; D is unresolved. CDR3 length: 11 amino acids. V shed 7 bases and J shed 5 bases, with 6 bases lying between them. CDR1 is MDHEN, CDR2 SYDVKM, per germline. The CDR3 sequence: CASTRDQPQHF. The CDR3 DNA follows: TGTGCCAGCACTCGAGATCAGCCCCAGCATTTT.

The chain has TRBV3-1 (or the pseudogene TRBV3-2) and TRBJ1-6; D is ambiguous. The CDR3 has 11 residues. The V gene's germline CDR1 is LGHDT and CDR2 YNNKEL (reference sequence). Trimming took 3 bases from V and 16 from J, leaving 10 bases between them. The CDR3 spells CASSHGGKLHF. Written as DNA, the CDR3 is TGTGCCAGCAGCCATGGCGGGAAGCTCCACTTT.

This rearrangement joins TRBV19 to TRBJ1-5; tentatively, D is TRBD1 (5 bases). CDR1 and CDR2 from the germline V gene are LNHDA and SQIVND (reference sequence). V was trimmed by 11 bases and J by 5 bases, leaving 16 bases between them. This CDR3 spans 13 amino acids. CDR3 bases: TGTGCCGCCGATGCGGGACCCGATCAGCCCCAGCATTTT. It translates to CAADAGPDQPQHF.

The rearrangement joins TRBV9 to TRBJ2-7; 8 nucleotides line up with TRBD2. V was pared by 0 bases and J by 2 bases, with 10 bases of the junction left unmatched. The CDR3 extends over 17 amino acids. CDR1 and CDR2 (germline): SGDLS, YYNGEE. The chain's CDR3 is CASSVGYRGGFTYEQYF. CDR3 nucleotides: TGTGCCAGCAGCGTAGGTTACCGGGGGGGCTTCACCTACGAGCAGTACTTC.

This clone is a singleton in its sample. The chain carries TRBV27 and TRBJ2-1; 14 nucleotides match TRBD2. Trimming cost V 4 bases and J 6 bases; bases outside gene matches: 14. Germline V gene lookup returns CDR1 MNHEY and CDR2 SMNVEV (reference sequence). The length of the CDR3 is 19 residues. CDR3 bases: TGTGCCAGCAGTTCAGCTGGACTAGCGGGGGGCACAGGAAGCAATGAGCAGTTCTTC. Amino acid sequence: CASSSAGLAGGTGSNEQFF.

The chain is built from TRBV15 and TRBJ2-7; 9 positions agree with TRBD1. The CDR3 is made up of 15 amino acids. The germline gives CDR1 LNHNV, CDR2 YYDKDF (reference sequence). With 5 bases clipped from V and 0 bases from J, the junction kept 5 bases outside the gene matches. In nucleotides, the CDR3 is TGTGCCACCAGCGGAGGACAGGGGAGCTCCTACGAGCAGTACTTC. This translates into CATSGGQGSSYEQYF.

The chain carries TRBV29-1 and TRBJ2-3; 7 bases fit TRBD1. The length of the CDR3 is 17 residues. The V segment lost 4 bases and the J segment 2 bases; nucleotides outside the gene matches: 15. Germline-derived CDR1 and CDR2 are SQVTM and ANQGSEA. The CDR3 here is CSVGTGPQFPHTDTQYF. The DNA for the CDR3 is TGCAGCGTTGGGACAGGCCCACAGTTCCCCCACACAGATACGCAGTATTTT.

V gene TRBV9 combines with J gene TRBJ1-4; TRBD1 might be the D (5 bases). Germline V gene sequence: CDR1 SGDLS, CDR2 YYNGEE. V was trimmed by 0 bases and J by 0 bases, leaving 12 bases between them. The CDR3 is 17 amino acids. CDR3 DNA: TGTGCCAGCAGCGTAGAGGCGGGGGGTCCAACTAATGAAAAACTGTTTTTT. Protein: CASSVEAGGPTNEKLFF.

The chain links TRBV18 to TRBJ1-5, with TRBD1 as a possible D gene (5 bases). Germline-derived CDR1 and CDR2 are KGHSH and LQKENI. V was trimmed by 2 bases and J by 3 bases, leaving 8 bases between them. This CDR3 has 14 amino acids. CDR3 sequence: CASSPSGDNQPQHF. CDR3 sequence (DNA): TGTGCCAGCTCACCATCGGGGGACAATCAGCCCCAGCATTTT.